A single sample gave rise to the 16 T cell receptor beta chains below, sequenced in a study of Graves' ophthalmopathy and Graves' hyperthyroidism. Researchers took RNA transcripts and amplified TCR beta CDR3 regions from them. Scientists carried out first-round RT-PCR using HTBI primers and then a second-round multiplex PCR. One entry per CDR3 protein, called by TCRdb with MiXCR from the multiplex PCR reads. Counted here are 650,000 to 900,000 distinct CDR3 sequences, 40% occurring once; the ten biggest clones make up approximately 43%. The sequenced sample consisted of peripheral blood. These receptors were obtained from an adult man with Graves' ophthalmopathy.

The V call is TRBV29-1, the J call TRBJ2-5, with no clear D. Germline V CDR1 and CDR2: SQVTM, ANQGSEA. The CDR3 is 13 residues long. The V and J ends lost 2 bases and 5 bases respectively, with 12 bases between them. The CDR3 coding sequence is TGCAGCGTTGAATCAGTACCAGGCGAGACCCAGTACTTC. It specifies CSVESVPGETQYF.

The J gene is TRBJ1-3, the V gene TRBV15; perhaps TRBD1 as D (6 bases). From germline, CDR1 is LNHNV and CDR2 YYDKDF (reference sequence). This CDR3 comprises 14 residues. V was cut by 1 base and J by 3 bases, with 7 bases left in between. CDR3 region: CATSRGTVGNTIYF. DNA of the CDR3: TGTGCCACCAGCAGAGGGACAGTTGGAAACACCATATATTTT.

Here the CDR3 reads CTSSLAVGYEQYF. CDR3 DNA sequence: TGTACCAGCAGCTTAGCCGTTGGGTACGAGCAGTACTTC. This chain joins TRBV7-2 and TRBJ2-7, with D unresolved. Per germline, CDR1 SGHTA and CDR2 FQGNSA. The CDR3 sequence is 13 residues long. The germline V and J ends were trimmed by 0 bases and 4 bases, with 7 bases remaining between them. The variable domain in full, with the rest retrieved from reference TRBV7-2 and TRBJ2-7, is GAGVSQSPSNKVTEKGKDVELRCDPISGHTALYWYRQSLGQGLEFLIYFQGNSAPDKSGLPSDRFSAERTGGSVSTLTIQRTQQEDSAVYLCTSSLAVGYEQYFGPGTRLTVT.

The rearrangement joins TRBV29-1 to TRBJ2-5; D is perhaps TRBD1 (6 bases). There are 10 residues in the CDR3. V was pared by 8 bases and J by 5 bases, with 9 bases between. Germline V gene sequence: CDR1 SQVTM, CDR2 ANQGSEA. CDR3 DNA sequence: TGCAGCTCAGGGGTTGAGACCCAGTACTTC. This encodes CSSGVETQYF. The whole variable domain, remainder taken from reference TRBV29-1 and TRBJ2-5, is SAVISQKPSRDICQRGTSLTIQCQVDSQVTMMFWYRQQPGQSLTLIATANQGSEATYESGFVIDKFPISRPNLTFSTLTVSNMSPEDSSIYLCSSGVETQYFGPGTRLLVL.

This clonotype was seen only a few times. This rearrangement joins TRBV11-3 to TRBJ1-4; TRBD1 aligns across 7 bases. The CDR3 runs to 15 residues. Germline loops: CDR1 SGHNT, CDR2 YENEEA. V lost 6 bases and J lost 3; bases outside the gene matches: 7. The CDR3 sequence is CASRTSGTANEKLFF. The CDR3 DNA sequence: TGTGCCAGCAGGACATCCGGGACAGCTAATGAAAAACTGTTTTTT.

Here the CDR3 reads CASSGIPRTREETDTQYF. CDR3 nucleotides: TGTGCCAGCAGTGGAATACCGAGGACTAGGGAAGAAACAGATACGCAGTATTTT. The gene calls are TRBV2 and TRBJ2-3; 7 bases fit TRBD2. Losses at the gene ends were 4 bases for V and 3 bases for J; bases not matched to a gene: 16. Germline CDR1 reads SNHLY; CDR2 reads FYNNEI. This CDR3 comprises 18 residues.

J is TRBJ2-7 and V is TRBV2; D may be TRBD1 or TRBD2 (7 bases each). The CDR3 extends over 14 amino acids. Germline V lookup: CDR1 SNHLY, CDR2 FYNNEI. V lost 5 bases, J lost 3 bases, and 14 bases lay in between. CDR3 sequence: CASSSTGRVYEQYF. CDR3 DNA: TGTGCCAGCAGTTCGACAGGGAGGGTCTACGAGCAGTACTTC. The whole variable domain, remainder taken from reference TRBV2 and TRBJ2-7, is EPEVTQTPSHQVTQMGQEVILRCVPISNHLYFYWYRQILGQKVEFLVSFYNNEISEKSEIFDDQFSVERPDGSNFTLKIRSTKLEDSAMYFCASSSTGRVYEQYFGPGTRLTVT.

The chain employs TRBV7-2 and TRBJ2-5, with TRBD1 matching 9 bases. There are 15 residues in the CDR3. The V gene's germline CDR1 is SGHTA and CDR2 FQGNSA. After removal of 3 bases from V and 1 base from J, the junction contained 3 bases not matched to a gene. The CDR3 DNA sequence: TGTGCCAGCAGCTTTGGGACAGGGCCCCAAGAGACCCAGTACTTC. Translation gives CASSFGTGPQETQYF.

This clonotype was detected many times. V usage is TRBV29-1 and J usage is TRBJ2-7; D is possibly TRBD1 (6 bases). Germline V gene sequence: CDR1 SQVTM, CDR2 ANQGSEA. This CDR3 region has 12 residues. Deletions cut 4 bases from V and 5 bases from J, with 12 bases between. CDR3 sequence: CSVGQGPHEQYF. CDR3 in DNA: TGCAGCGTTGGGCAGGGGCCCCACGAGCAGTACTTC.

This chain links TRBV7-2 with TRBJ2-7; D possibly corresponds to TRBD1 (6 bases). CDR1 and CDR2 (germline): SGHTA, FQGNSA. Between the trimmed V and J ends, which lost 6 bases and 6 bases, there was a span of 18 bases. The CDR3 is 14 amino acids. CDR3 sequence: CASRLIRGSTEQYF. CDR3 bases: TGTGCCAGCAGGTTAATCAGGGGTTCTACCGAGCAGTACTTC.

The CDR3 sequence is CASSSGTRANYGYTF. Here the CDR3 DNA reads TGTGCCAGCAGTTCCGGGACCCGAGCTAACTATGGCTACACCTTC. The chain recombines TRBV6-2 or TRBV6-3 with TRBJ1-2; tentatively, D is TRBD1 (5 bases). This CDR3 spans 15 amino acids. Germline values: CDR1 MNHEY, CDR2 SVGEGT. Deletions cut 4 bases from V and 0 bases from J, with 12 bases between.

This clonotype appeared a few times. This rearrangement joins TRBV6-5 to TRBJ1-1, with unresolved D. Trimming removed 5 bases at V and 3 bases at J, with 10 bases between. This CDR3 contains 13 residues. The germline V gene has CDR1 MNHEY and CDR2 SVGAGI. The CDR3 nucleotides read TGTGCCAGCAGTCCGAATGGTTACACTGAAGCTTTCTTT. Its translation is CASSPNGYTEAFF.

V and J are TRBV5-6 and TRBJ2-5; TRBD1 or TRBD2 may be the D gene (5 bases each). With 2 bases removed from V and 7 bases from J, the gap between germline ends came to 12 bases. Germline V lookup: CDR1 SGHDT, CDR2 YYEEEE. The CDR3 is 13 residues long. The CDR3 sequence is CASSLRGAATQYF. The CDR3 coding sequence is TGTGCCAGCAGCTTACGGGGCGCGGCGACCCAGTACTTC.

This clonotype has just a few counts. The chain uses TRBV6-6 and TRBJ2-5; 7 nucleotides line up with TRBD1. V trimming: 4 bases; J trimming: 6 bases; junction bases outside the gene matches: 5. The CDR3 is 13 amino acids. The germline CDR1 and CDR2 sequences are MNHNY and SVGAGI (reference sequence). CDR3 nucleotide sequence: TGTGCCAGCAGTTTGGCAGGGGGTCAGACCCAGTACTTC. It is translated as CASSLAGGQTQYF.

This chain connects TRBV19 to TRBJ1-1; D is undetermined. Germline V CDR1 and CDR2: LNHDA, SQIVND (reference sequence). The CDR3 has 12 amino acids. Trimming shortened V by 5 bases and J by 7 bases, and 11 bases separated the two germline ends. The CDR3: CASSVGRIEAFF. CDR3 nucleotides: TGTGCCAGTAGTGTCGGACGGATTGAAGCTTTCTTT.

V usage is TRBV14 and J usage is TRBJ2-5; 7 nucleotides agree with TRBD2. This CDR3 region has 16 residues. With V trimmed by 0 bases and J by 7 bases, 11 bases remained unmatched. Germline lookup yields CDR1 SGHDN and CDR2 FVKESK. CDR3 sequence: CASSQDSKRGGGTQYF. CDR3 DNA: TGTGCCAGCAGCCAAGATTCCAAGCGGGGAGGTGGGACCCAGTACTTC.